The entry below gives a single TCR beta chain sequence along with its context. This sample was included in a study of cytomegalovirus exposure and HLA in healthy donors. As for the study in general: Approximately 81% of around 400 genotyped donors fell in the Caucasian-associated ancestry cluster.

The PCR was carried out with 60 Vbeta primers and 13 Jbeta primers. Repertoires were generated with immunoSEQ multiplex PCR, while TCRdb's copy carries only in-frame clones and drops some. The sample consists of approximately 150,000 clones, about 80% of them appearing once. This CDR3 region has 13 residues. The germline V gene has CDR1 MNHEY and CDR2 SVGAGI. V lost 5 bases to trimming and J lost 8 bases; unmatched junction nucleotides: 3. The material sequenced was PBMCs. The receptor was isolated from a man aged 25 to 40 in good health and CMV-seronegative. The chain carries TRBV6-5 and TRBJ2-4; 10 nucleotides align to TRBD2. This chain's CDR3 is CASSSGGADIQYF. For the CDR3, the DNA is TGTGCCAGCAGTAGCGGGGGGGCGGACATTCAGTACTTC.